The 30 T cell receptor beta chains given below trace back to one sample, sequenced in a study of blood T cell repertoires in COVID-19. Profiling relied on immunoSEQ multiplex PCR, and the TCRdb table lists in-frame clones only, not all of them. The sample holds 30,000 to 40,000 clones, approximately 95% seen once. The material sequenced was peripheral blood. These receptors came from a male donor with active COVID-19.

The chain joins TRBV2 to TRBJ2-7; TRBD1 matches at 8 bases. CDR1 and CDR2 (germline): SNHLY, FYNNEI. Unmatched junction bases numbered 8, after V lost 4 bases and J lost 9 bases. This CDR3 is 13 amino acids long. The CDR3 region has the DNA TGTGCCAGCAGTGGTAACAGGGGGACGGCGCAGTACTTC. It codes for CASSGNRGTAQYF. Based on the CDR3 plus reference TRBV2 and TRBJ2-7, the full variable domain is EPEVTQTPSHQVTQMGQEVILRCVPISNHLYFYWYRQILGQKVEFLVSFYNNEISEKSEIFDDQFSVERPDGSNFTLKIRSTKLEDSAMYFCASSGNRGTAQYFGPGTRLTVT.

The chain employs TRBV10-3 and TRBJ2-7, with D possibly TRBD1 on 5 matching bases. Between the trimmed V and J ends, which lost 3 bases and 6 bases, there was a span of 12 bases. Germline-derived CDR1 and CDR2 are ENHRY and SYGVKD. The CDR3 covers 13 residues. Here the CDR3 DNA reads TGTGCCATCAGTGAAGGGCAGGGCCTCGAGCAGTACTTC. Translating gives CAISEGQGLEQYF.

This chain joins TRBV30 and TRBJ2-1; D may be TRBD1 (5 bases). With 2 bases removed from V and 8 bases from J, the gap between germline ends came to 13 bases. CDR3 length equals 13 residues. Germline CDR1 is GTSNPN and CDR2 is SVGIG (reference sequence). The CDR3 DNA reads TGTGCCTGGAGTAAGAATCAGGGCGATGAGCAGTTCTTC. Translating gives CAWSKNQGDEQFF.

The J gene is TRBJ1-2, the V gene TRBV4-2; possibly TRBD1 for D (5 bases). The germline V gene has CDR1 LGHNA and CDR2 YNFKEQ. V gave up 1 base and J gave up 2 bases, with 14 bases separating them. The CDR3 length is 16 residues. This CDR3 is CASSQGSSGVNYGYTF. CDR3 nucleotide sequence: TGTGCCAGCAGCCAAGGTTCGTCGGGGGTCAACTATGGCTACACCTTC.

The table lists this clone with a count of one. The chain joins TRBV11-2 to TRBJ2-7; perhaps TRBD1 as D (5 bases). Trimming stripped 2 bases from V and 2 bases from J, with 16 bases between. Per germline, CDR1 SGHAT and CDR2 FQNNGV. This CDR3 region has 16 residues. The CDR3 nucleotides are TGTGCCAGCAGCTTACCGGGTCCGAAGGGGACCTACGAGCAGTACTTC. Its translation is CASSLPGPKGTYEQYF.

The V and J genes are TRBV28 and TRBJ1-1; 8 positions agree with TRBD1. Germline V lookup: CDR1 MDHEN, CDR2 SYDVKM. This CDR3 is built from 17 residues. V dropped 1 base and J dropped 1; count of bases not matched to a gene: 8. As DNA, the CDR3 is TGTGCCAGCAGTTTATCTGGGGCAGGACAGGGGAACACTGAAGCTTTCTTT. This gives the protein CASSLSGAGQGNTEAFF.

This clone has a single count. Other DNA sequences in the same sample also yield this CDR3. The chain has TRBV4-3 and TRBJ1-2; the D is unclear. Trimming took 1 base from V and 0 from J, leaving 6 bases between them. The CDR3 extends over 14 amino acids. Germline-derived CDR1 and CDR2 are LGHNA and YSLEER. CDR3 sequence (DNA): TGCGCCAGCAGCCAAGGTCCAGCTAACTATGGCTACACCTTC. It encodes CASSQGPANYGYTF.

V gene TRBV10-3 combines with J gene TRBJ1-1, with a weak D call TRBD1 (5 bases). The CDR3 covers 15 residues. The germline gives CDR1 ENHRY, CDR2 SYGVKD. V lost 1 base to trimming and J lost 5 bases, with 14 bases between them. The CDR3 region has the DNA TGTGCCATCAGTGAGTTCGGGGGTTCGGGGACTGAAGCTTTCTTT. It codes for CAISEFGGSGTEAFF.

The rearrangement links TRBV3-1 (or the pseudogene TRBV3-2) to TRBJ2-5; possible D gene TRBD2, 5 bases. Germline values: CDR1 LGHDT, CDR2 YNNKEL (reference sequence). The germline V and J ends were trimmed by 1 base and 2 bases, with 14 bases remaining between them. The CDR3 contains 16 residues. CDR3 protein: CASSQVQAGAQETQYF. Here the CDR3 DNA reads TGTGCCAGCAGCCAAGTCCAGGCGGGTGCACAAGAGACCCAGTACTTC.

The chain couples TRBV7-3 to TRBJ2-3, with D possibly being TRBD1 (6 bases). V was shortened by 4 bases and J by 4 bases, with 9 bases between the two germline ends. Germline CDR1 is SGHTA and CDR2 is FQGTGA. This CDR3 is built from 13 residues. CDR3 sequence reads: CASSYKGADTQYF. CDR3 DNA sequence: TGTGCCAGCAGCTATAAGGGGGCAGATACGCAGTATTTT.

V usage is TRBV11-2 and J usage is TRBJ1-2; D is unclear. Trimming removed 5 bases at V and 1 base at J, with 23 bases between. Germline V lookup: CDR1 SGHAT, CDR2 FQNNGV. This CDR3 has 18 amino acids. CDR3 sequence (DNA): TGTGCCAGCAGCGAAGGACGGGCGCGGGTCCCCGATAACTATGGCTACACCTTC. Translating it yields CASSEGRARVPDNYGYTF.

DNA for the CDR3: TGTGCCAGCAGCCCATTAAAGTCTACGGGGTTGTACACTGAAGCTTTCTTT. Protein product: CASSPLKSTGLYTEAFF. This chain connects TRBV13 to TRBJ1-1; D is uncertain. Trimming took 5 bases from V and 3 from J, leaving 22 bases between them. The CDR3 contains 17 residues. The germline V gene encodes CDR1 PRHDT and CDR2 FYEKMQ (reference sequence).

V usage is TRBV9 and J usage is TRBJ2-1; maybe TRBD2 (5 bases). This CDR3 spans 17 amino acids. CDR1 SGDLS and CDR2 YYNGEE come from the germline V gene. Trimming shortened V by 0 bases and J by 9 bases, and 22 bases separated the two germline ends. The CDR3 loop is CASSVGLSHQRGGEQFF. Written as DNA, the CDR3 is TGTGCCAGCAGCGTAGGGCTGAGCCACCAGCGCGGAGGTGAGCAGTTCTTC.

The chain has TRBV9 and TRBJ1-2; tentative D call: TRBD1 (6 bases). Germline V CDR1 and CDR2: SGDLS, YYNGEE. This CDR3 is built from 14 residues. The ends were cut back, 0 bases at V and 2 bases at J, with 8 bases in the middle. The DNA for the CDR3 is TGTGCCAGCAGCGTAGCTACAGGGAACTATGGCTACACCTTC. Protein product: CASSVATGNYGYTF.

This clone is a singleton in its sample. The rearrangement joins TRBV6-5 to TRBJ1-1; D perhaps matches TRBD1 (6 bases). The CDR3 length is 15 residues. V was pared by 6 bases and J by 1 base, with 15 bases between. Germline CDR1 is MNHEY and CDR2 is SVGAGI. CDR3 residues: CASRPTGTRNTEAFF. Here the CDR3 DNA reads TGTGCCAGCAGACCAACAGGGACAAGGAACACTGAAGCTTTCTTT.

CDR3 bases: TGTGCCAGCAGTTACCGAGGTTTTGACGAAAAACTGTTTTTT. Residues: CASSYRGFDEKLFF. V is TRBV6-5 and J is TRBJ1-4; no definite D call. This CDR3 has 14 amino acids. The germline gives CDR1 MNHEY, CDR2 SVGAGI. Deletions cut 2 bases from V and 8 bases from J, with 12 bases between.

This rearrangement joins TRBV19 to TRBJ1-1; 7 nucleotides line up with TRBD1. V lost 4 bases to trimming and J lost 2 bases; unmatched junction nucleotides: 10. The CDR3 loop spans 16 amino acids. Germline-derived CDR1 and CDR2 are LNHDA and SQIVND (reference sequence). The CDR3 region has the DNA TGTGCCAGTAGTACTCAGACCGGGACAGTTAACACTGAAGCTTTCTTT. Amino acid sequence: CASSTQTGTVNTEAFF.

V usage is TRBV18 and J usage is TRBJ2-7; 8 nucleotides line up with TRBD2. The V and J ends lost 6 bases and 4 bases, in that order; junction bases with no gene match: 11. The germline V gene encodes CDR1 KGHSH and CDR2 LQKENI. The CDR3 loop spans 15 amino acids. DNA for the CDR3: TGTGCCAGCTCCCCTTCTGCGGGGGGCGGATACGAGCAGTACTTC. Translating gives CASSPSAGGGYEQYF.

J is TRBJ2-7 and V is TRBV5-4, with TRBD2 matching 8 bases. Germline-derived CDR1 and CDR2 are SGHNT and YYREEE (reference sequence). The CDR3 runs 14 residues. V was clipped by 0 bases and J by 5 bases; unmatched bases: 4. The CDR3 loop is CASSLDGGAHEQYF. The CDR3 DNA reads as TGTGCCAGCAGCTTGGACGGGGGGGCCCACGAGCAGTACTTC.

The V and J genes are TRBV5-1 and TRBJ1-2, with D perhaps TRBD1 (6 bases). The CDR3 consists of 14 residues. The germline V gene encodes CDR1 SGHRS and CDR2 YFSETQ. Trimming removed 4 bases at V and 0 bases at J, with 10 bases between. CDR3 sequence (DNA): TGCGCCAGCAGCAGACAGGCATCTAACTATGGCTACACCTTC. It translates to CASSRQASNYGYTF.

V and J are TRBV4-1 and TRBJ2-5, with unresolved D. This CDR3 has 15 amino acids. CDR1 and CDR2 from the germline V gene are MGHRA and YSYEKL. The V gene lost 0 bases and the J gene lost 0 bases, with 8 bases spanning the gap. The CDR3 DNA sequence: TGCGCCAGCAGCCAAGATTCCAGATACCAAGAGACCCAGTACTTC. Its protein is CASSQDSRYQETQYF.

This chain connects TRBV7-2 to TRBJ1-2; a possible D gene is TRBD1 (6 bases). The CDR3 sequence is 14 residues long. Per the germline V gene, CDR1 is SGHTA and CDR2 is FQGNSA. The V end was cut by 3 bases, the J end by 4 bases, with 12 bases between. CDR3 amino acids: CASSLDSVAYGYTF. CDR3 nucleotides: TGTGCCAGCAGCTTGGACAGTGTCGCCTATGGCTACACCTTC.

The V call is TRBV5-1, the J call TRBJ2-1, with TRBD1 identical over 10 bases. CDR1 is SGHRS and CDR2 is YFSETQ in the germline V gene. Germline trimming cut 4 bases from V and 7 bases from J; bases unmatched to any gene: 11. This CDR3 is built from 16 residues. As DNA, the CDR3 is TGCGCCAGCAGCAGAACGACAGGGGGCGCGGGGAATGAGCAGTTCTTC. Translated: CASSRTTGGAGNEQFF. Combining the CDR3 with reference TRBV5-1 and TRBJ2-1 gives the whole variable domain KAGVTQTPRYLIKTRGQQVTLSCSPISGHRSVSWYQQTPGQGLQFLFEYFSETQRNKGNFPGRFSGRQFSNSRSEMNVSTLELGDSALYLCASSRTTGGAGNEQFFGPGTRLTVL.

V usage is TRBV6-2 or TRBV6-3 and J usage is TRBJ1-1; a possible D gene is TRBD1 (5 bases). Per germline, CDR1 MNHEY and CDR2 SVGEGT. Trimming removed 4 bases at V and 10 bases at J, with 13 bases between. There are 12 residues in the CDR3. The CDR3 DNA reads TGTGCCAGCAGTTCTCGCAGGGTTGCAGCTTTCTTT. It yields the protein CASSSRRVAAFF.

The rearrangement uses TRBV9 and TRBJ2-1; the D gene is possibly TRBD2 (6 bases). The CDR3 covers 13 residues. Trimming removed 4 bases at V and 5 bases at J, with 10 bases between. Germline V gene data show CDR1 as SGDLS and CDR2 as YYNGEE. CDR3 in amino acids: CASSTREDNEQFF. In DNA form, the CDR3 reads TGTGCCAGCAGCACCAGGGAGGACAATGAGCAGTTCTTC.

The chain couples TRBV9 to TRBJ2-7, with D possibly matching TRBD1 (5 bases). Trimming removed 0 bases at V and 3 bases at J, with 10 bases between. This CDR3 has 14 residues. CDR1 SGDLS and CDR2 YYNGEE come from the germline V gene. CDR3 sequence (DNA): TGTGCCAGCAGCGTAGAAGGGGAAGGCTACGAGCAGTACTTC. Protein: CASSVEGEGYEQYF.

The V and J genes are TRBV27 and TRBJ2-5; 7 bases are a match to TRBD1. Per germline, CDR1 MNHEY and CDR2 SMNVEV (reference sequence). The J segment lost 5 bases and the V segment lost 3 bases, leaving 9 bases of the junction unmatched. The CDR3 length is 15 residues. The CDR3 loop is CASSFSQGSRETQYF. The CDR3, as DNA: TGTGCCAGCAGTTTCTCACAGGGGAGTCGGGAGACCCAGTACTTC.

The rearrangement links TRBV21-1 to TRBJ2-1; no DNA check was done on the table's D call, TRBD2. TRBV21-1 is a documented pseudogene. This CDR3 has 14 amino acids. CDR3 sequence reads: CATCSLSSYNEQFF. CDR3 DNA: TGTGCCACTTGTTCCCTTAGCTCCTACAATGAGCAGTTCTTC.

V and J are TRBV27 and TRBJ2-2, with TRBD1 matching 8 bases. Losses at the gene ends were 5 bases for V and 6 bases for J; bases not matched to a gene: 5. Germline V gives CDR1 MNHEY, CDR2 SMNVEV (reference sequence). CDR3 length: 14 residues. CDR3 protein: CASSKWTGPGELFF. CDR3 bases: TGTGCCAGCAGTAAATGGACAGGGCCCGGGGAGCTGTTTTTT.

The chain combines TRBV7-2 with TRBJ1-2, with D possibly matching TRBD1 (5 bases). In germline, CDR1 is SGHTA, CDR2 FQGNSA. The V and J ends lost 5 bases and 6 bases respectively, with 13 bases between them. The CDR3 has 13 residues. The CDR3 reads CASSLTLRDGYTF. The DNA of the CDR3 is TGTGCCAGCAGCCTAACCCTCAGGGATGGCTACACCTTC. The whole variable domain, remainder taken from reference TRBV7-2 and TRBJ1-2, is GAGVSQSPSNKVTEKGKDVELRCDPISGHTALYWYRQSLGQGLEFLIYFQGNSAPDKSGLPSDRFSAERTGGSVSTLTIQRTQQEDSAVYLCASSLTLRDGYTFGSGTRLTVV.